The clone carrying this TCR beta chain was found a few times. Its cognate antigen is unknown. The protocol was immunoSEQ multiplex PCR, while the TCRdb copy is restricted to in-frame clones and leaves out a portion. This sample yields around 70,000 clones, of which 83% are seen a single time; approximately 35% belongs to the top ten. This record belongs to a study of cytotoxic CD8 clonotypes in ibrutinib-treated CLL. The wider study: The sample average was 255,043 productive templates and tens of thousands of productive rearrangements. Study-level points and caveats: Against age-matched healthy donors, baseline clonality ran higher and tracked circulating CD8+ T-cell counts. Whereas clonality rose at ibrutinib response, it declined toward baseline at progression.

This specimen consisted of PBMCs, obtained after 24 months of ibrutinib treatment. This sequence originates from a human donor with chronic lymphocytic leukemia.

CDR3 amino acids: CASRRDSGNTIYF. The CDR3, as DNA: TGTGCCAGCCGCAGGGATTCTGGAAACACCATATATTTT. The chain uses TRBV25-1 and TRBJ1-3, with D possibly TRBD1 on 5 matching bases. Between the trimmed V and J ends, which lost 8 bases and 1 base, there was a span of 9 bases. The CDR3 is 13 amino acids. Looked up from germline, CDR1 is MGHDK and CDR2 is SYGVNS. The full variable domain, completed using reference TRBV25-1 and TRBJ1-3, is EADIYQTPRYLVIGTGKKITLECSQTMGHDKMYWYQQDPGMELHLIHYSYGVNSTEKGDLSSESTVSRIRTEHFPLTLESARPSHTSQYLCASRRDSGNTIYFGEGSWLTVV.